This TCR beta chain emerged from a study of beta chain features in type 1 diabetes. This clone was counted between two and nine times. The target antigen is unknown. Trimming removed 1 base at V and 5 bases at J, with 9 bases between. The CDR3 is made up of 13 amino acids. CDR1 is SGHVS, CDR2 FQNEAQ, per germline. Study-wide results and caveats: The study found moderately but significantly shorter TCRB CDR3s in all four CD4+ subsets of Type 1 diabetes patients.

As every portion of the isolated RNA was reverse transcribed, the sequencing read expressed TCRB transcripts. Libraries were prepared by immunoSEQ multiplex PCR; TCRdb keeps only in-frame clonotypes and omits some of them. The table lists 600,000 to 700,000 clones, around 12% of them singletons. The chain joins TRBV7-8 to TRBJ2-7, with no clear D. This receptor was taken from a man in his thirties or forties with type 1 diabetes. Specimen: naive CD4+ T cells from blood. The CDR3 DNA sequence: TGTGCCAGCAGCTTAGTTAGTGGGGACGAGCAGTACTTC. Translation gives CASSLVSGDEQYF.